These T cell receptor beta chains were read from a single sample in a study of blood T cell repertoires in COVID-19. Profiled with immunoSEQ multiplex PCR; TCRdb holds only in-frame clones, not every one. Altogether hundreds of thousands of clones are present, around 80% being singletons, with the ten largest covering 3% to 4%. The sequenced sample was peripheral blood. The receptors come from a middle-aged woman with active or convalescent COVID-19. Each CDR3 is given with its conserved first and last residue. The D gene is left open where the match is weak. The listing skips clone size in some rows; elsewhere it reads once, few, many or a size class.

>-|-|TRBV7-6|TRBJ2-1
CASSSWTVSDEQFF
TGTGCCAGCAGCTCCTGGACAGTTTCTGACGAGCAGTTCTTC
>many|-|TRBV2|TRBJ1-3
CASSDLQTRRAGNTIYF
TGTGCCAGCAGTGATTTACAGACCCGGAGGGCAGGAAACACCATATATTTT
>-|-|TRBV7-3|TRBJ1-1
CASSETVNTEAFF
TGTGCCAGCAGCGAGACAGTGAACACTGAAGCTTTCTTT
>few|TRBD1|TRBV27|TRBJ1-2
CASSLGQGLLGYGYTF
TGTGCCAGCAGTTTGGGACAGGGCCTGCTAGGCTATGGCTACACCTTC
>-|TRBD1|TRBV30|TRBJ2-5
CAWSPQGARETQYF
TGTGCCTGGAGTCCTCAGGGGGCGCGGGAGACCCAGTACTTC
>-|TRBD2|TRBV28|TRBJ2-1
CASSPRGGLTYNEQFF
TGTGCCAGCAGCCCGCGGGGGGGCCTGACCTACAATGAGCAGTTCTTC
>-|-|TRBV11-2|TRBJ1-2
CASSLDGQPYGYTF
TGTGCCAGCAGCTTAGATGGGCAGCCCTATGGCTACACCTTC
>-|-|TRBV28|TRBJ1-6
CASSYPSGVYNSPLHF
TGTGCCAGCAGTTACCCGTCAGGGGTTTATAATTCACCCCTCCACTTT
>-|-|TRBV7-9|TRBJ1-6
CASSLASARRSYNSPLHF
TGTGCCAGCAGCTTAGCCTCGGCCCGGAGGAGCTATAATTCACCCCTCCACTTT
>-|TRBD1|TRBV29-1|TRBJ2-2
CSGQGSAGELFF
TGCAGCGGACAGGGGTCCGCCGGGGAGCTGTTTTTT
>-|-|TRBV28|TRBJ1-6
CASSSGDSPLHF
TGTGCCAGCAGTTCGGGGGATTCACCCCTCCACTTT
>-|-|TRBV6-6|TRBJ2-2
CASSDFSTPTPGELFF
TGTGCCAGCAGTGACTTCTCGACTCCCACCCCCGGGGAGCTGTTTTTT
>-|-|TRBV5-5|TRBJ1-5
CASSLEGGVNQPQHF
TGTGCCAGCAGCTTGGAAGGAGGGGTCAATCAGCCCCAGCATTTT
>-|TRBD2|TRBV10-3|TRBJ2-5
CAISRTAGGLIETQYF
TGTGCCATCAGTAGAACAGCGGGGGGGCTCATAGAGACCCAGTACTTC
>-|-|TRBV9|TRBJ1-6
CASSEMNNNSPLHF
TGTGCCAGCAGCGAGATGAACAATAATTCACCCCTCCACTTT
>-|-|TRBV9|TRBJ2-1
CASSVDSRGWDEQFF
TGTGCCAGCAGCGTAGATTCTAGGGGCTGGGATGAGCAGTTCTTC
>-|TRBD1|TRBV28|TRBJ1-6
CASSSTGFSYNSPLHF
TGTGCCAGCAGTTCGACAGGGTTCTCCTATAATTCACCCCTCCACTTT
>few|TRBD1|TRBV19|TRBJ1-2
CASRLRQGRRGYTF
TGTGCCAGTAGACTTAGACAGGGGAGAAGAGGCTACACCTTC
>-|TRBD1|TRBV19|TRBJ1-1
CASSERTGEAFF
TGTGCCAGTAGTGAACGGACAGGTGAAGCTTTCTTT
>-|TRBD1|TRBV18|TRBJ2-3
CASSEMGQGIGDTQYF
TGTGCCAGCTCAGAGATGGGACAGGGAATAGGAGATACGCAGTATTTT
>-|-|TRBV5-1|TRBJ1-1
CASTVRGNTEAFF
TGCGCCAGCACCGTCAGGGGGAACACTGAAGCTTTCTTT
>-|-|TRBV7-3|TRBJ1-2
CASSSKGGPDGYTF
TGTGCCAGCAGCTCCAAGGGAGGCCCTGATGGCTACACCTTC
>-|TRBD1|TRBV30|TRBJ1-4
CAWSGQGSEKLFF
TGTGCCTGGAGTGGACAGGGGAGTGAAAAACTGTTTTTT
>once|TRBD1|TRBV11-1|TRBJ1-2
CASSHRTGGSYTF
TGTGCCAGCAGCCATAGGACAGGGGGCAGCTACACCTTC
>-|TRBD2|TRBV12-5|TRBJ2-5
CASGPSGGRETQYF
TGTGCTAGTGGCCCTAGCGGGGGAAGGGAGACCCAGTACTTC
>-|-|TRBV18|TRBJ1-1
CASSPSGRPAAGEAFF
TGTGCCAGCTCCCCCAGCGGACGGCCGGCCGCGGGTGAAGCTTTCTTT
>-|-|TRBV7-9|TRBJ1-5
CASSGGGYSAQPQHF
TGTGCCAGCAGCGGGGGAGGGTACAGTGCTCAGCCCCAGCATTTT
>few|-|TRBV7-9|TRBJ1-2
CASSHRTDPYGYTF
TGTGCCAGCAGCCACAGGACAGATCCTTATGGCTACACCTTC
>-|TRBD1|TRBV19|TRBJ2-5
CASSLQGQGEETQYF
TGTGCCAGTAGTCTCCAGGGACAGGGGGAAGAGACCCAGTACTTC
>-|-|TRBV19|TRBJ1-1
CASSGQMNTEAFF
TGTGCCAGTAGTGGACAGATGAACACTGAAGCTTTCTTT
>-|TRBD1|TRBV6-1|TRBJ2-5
CASSESRGRKTQYF
TGTGCCAGCAGTGAGAGCAGGGGGCGAAAGACCCAGTACTTC
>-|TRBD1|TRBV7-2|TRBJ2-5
CASSFTTGGKETQYF
TGTGCCAGCAGCTTTACGACAGGGGGCAAAGAGACCCAGTACTTC
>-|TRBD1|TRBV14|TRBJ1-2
CASSQEGQGSGGYTF
TGTGCCAGCAGCCAAGAAGGACAGGGAAGTGGCGGCTACACCTTC
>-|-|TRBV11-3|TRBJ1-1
CASSQQRGEAFF
TGTGCCAGCAGCCAACAAAGGGGTGAAGCTTTCTTT
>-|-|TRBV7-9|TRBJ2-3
CASSLAGMGGTDTQYF
TGTGCCAGCAGCTTAGCGGGAATGGGGGGAACAGATACGCAGTATTTT
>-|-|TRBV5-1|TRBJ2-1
CASSLVASLSSYNEQFF
TGCGCCAGCAGCTTGGTGGCTAGCTTAAGCTCCTACAATGAGCAGTTCTTC
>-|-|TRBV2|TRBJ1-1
CASSPLSEAFF
TGTGCCAGCAGCCCCTTATCTGAAGCTTTCTTT
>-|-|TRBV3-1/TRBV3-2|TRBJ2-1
CASSHARAREQFF
TGTGCCAGCAGCCATGCCAGGGCTCGCGAGCAGTTCTTC
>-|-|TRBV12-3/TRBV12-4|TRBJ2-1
CASSITRKNEQFF
TGTGCCAGCAGCATAACTAGAAAGAATGAGCAGTTCTTC
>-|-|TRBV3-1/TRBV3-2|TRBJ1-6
CASSQASSPLHF
TGTGCCAGCAGCCAAGCGAGTTCACCCCTCCACTTT
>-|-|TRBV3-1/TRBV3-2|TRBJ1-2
CASSQDRSMGRGYTF
TGTGCCAGCAGCCAAGATCGCTCGATGGGCCGAGGCTACACCTTC
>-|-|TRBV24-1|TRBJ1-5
CATGGISPLWQPQHF
TGTGCCACGGGGGGGATCTCCCCTCTATGGCAGCCCCAGCATTTT
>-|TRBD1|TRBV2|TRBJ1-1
CASSRDRVAFF
TGTGCCAGCAGTAGGGACAGGGTGGCTTTCTTT
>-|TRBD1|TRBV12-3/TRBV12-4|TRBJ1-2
CASSFDRGGGYTF
TGTGCCAGCAGTTTCGACAGGGGAGGTGGCTACACCTTC
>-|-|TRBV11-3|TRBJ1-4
CASHPGGEEKLFF
TGTGCCAGCCACCCCGGGGGTGAGGAAAAACTGTTTTTT
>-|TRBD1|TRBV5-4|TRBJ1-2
CASTPDRGRYGYTF
TGTGCCAGCACCCCTGACAGGGGGCGGTACGGCTACACCTTC
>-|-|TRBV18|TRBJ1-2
CASSPKEGNYGYTF
TGTGCCAGCTCACCAAAAGAGGGAAACTATGGCTACACCTTC
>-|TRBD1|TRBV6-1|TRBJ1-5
CASSEKTGVAQHF
TGTGCCAGCAGTGAGAAGACAGGGGTGGCCCAGCATTTT